The 15 T cell receptor beta chains reported below all come from one sample, sequenced in a study of tumor-infiltrating lymphocytes in localized non-small cell lung cancer. Profiled with immunoSEQ multiplex PCR; TCRdb holds only in-frame clones, not every one. The top ten hold under 15% of the sample, which has 13,000 or so clones, more than 65% seen once. Sequenced material: lung tumor tissue. The receptor set was obtained from a human donor with non-small cell lung cancer.

The genes are TRBV7-2 and TRBJ1-5; D gene unclear. The CDR3 has 14 amino acids. Germline assignment: CDR1 SGHTA and CDR2 FQGNSA. Trimming removed 0 bases at V and 5 bases at J, with 8 bases between. In DNA, the CDR3 is TGTGCCAGCAGCTTAGCCTGGGTGGATCAGCCCCAGCATTTT. Translation: CASSLAWVDQPQHF.

The chain links TRBV2 to TRBJ1-5; 9 bases agree with TRBD1. The CDR3 has 14 amino acids. V shed 6 bases and J 4 bases; nucleotides not matched to a gene: 4. Germline loops: CDR1 SNHLY, CDR2 FYNNEI. CDR3 DNA sequence: TGTGCCAGCAGGGTTGGACAGGGGAATCAGCCCCAGCATTTT. Translated: CASRVGQGNQPQHF.

The chain couples TRBV19 to TRBJ2-1, with 9 bases aligning to TRBD2. This CDR3 is built from 15 residues. V gave up 2 bases and J gave up 8 bases; unmatched junction bases: 7. Looked up from germline, CDR1 is LNHDA and CDR2 is SQIVND (reference sequence). In DNA, the CDR3 is TGTGCCAGTAGTATACCAGCGGGGGGATTCGATGAGCAGTTCTTC. It yields the protein CASSIPAGGFDEQFF. Looking up the rest from reference TRBV19 and TRBJ2-1 gives the full variable domain: DGGITQSPKYLFRKEGQNVTLSCEQNLNHDAMYWYRQDPGQGLRLIYYSQIVNDFQKGDIAEGYSVSREKKESFPLTVTSAQKNPTAFYLCASSIPAGGFDEQFFGPGTRLTVL.

This clone has only one observation. The chain is built from TRBV28 and TRBJ1-5, with D perhaps matching TRBD1 (5 bases). CDR3 length: 15 amino acids. Germline CDR1 MDHEN, CDR2 SYDVKM. Trimming pared 10 bases from V and 4 bases from J, leaving 20 bases between. Here the CDR3 reads CAIGGRQGINQPQHF. For the CDR3, the DNA is TGTGCCATCGGAGGCCGGCAGGGAATAAATCAGCCCCAGCATTTT.

V gene TRBV6-5 combines with J gene TRBJ1-2, with TRBD1 as a possible D gene (5 bases). The V end lost 6 bases, the J end lost 5 bases, and 13 bases lay between the germline ends. The germline V gene has CDR1 MNHEY and CDR2 SVGAGI. The CDR3 is 13 residues long. CDR3 nucleotide sequence: TGTGCCAGCAGGTCAACAGGTCCTTATGGCTACACCTTC. Encoded protein: CASRSTGPYGYTF.

The chain combines TRBV19 with TRBJ1-5; D gene ambiguous. From germline, CDR1 is LNHDA and CDR2 SQIVND (reference sequence). The CDR3 length is 15 residues. Trimming left V 1 base short and J 4 bases short, with 11 bases between. For the CDR3, the DNA is TGTGCCAGTAGTATAGGACGGGCAGCGAATCAGCCCCAGCATTTT. Amino acids: CASSIGRAANQPQHF.

This chain uses TRBV27 with TRBJ1-6; D unresolved. Germline V CDR1 and CDR2: MNHEY, SMNVEV (reference sequence). V gave up 3 bases and J gave up 7 bases, with 13 bases separating them. This CDR3 is built from 15 residues. DNA for the CDR3: TGTGCCAGCAGTTTGGGTCAAGCGCGGAATTCACCCCTCCACTTT. Translating it yields CASSLGQARNSPLHF.

This chain joins TRBV30 and TRBJ1-5; 7 bases line up with TRBD1. This CDR3 spans 15 amino acids. Germline CDR1 is GTSNPN and CDR2 is SVGIG (reference sequence). Unmatched junction bases numbered 7, after V lost 3 bases and J lost 2 bases. CDR3 sequence (DNA): TGTGCCTGGAGGGAACAGGGGTGGGGCAATCAGCCCCAGCATTTT. It is translated as CAWREQGWGNQPQHF.

V and J are TRBV7-8 and TRBJ1-6; D is ambiguous. Germline V gives CDR1 SGHVS, CDR2 FQNEAQ. Trimming took off 9 bases at V and 0 bases at J, with 6 bases between the two ends. CDR3 length: 13 amino acids. CDR3 DNA sequence: TGTGCCAGTGAAAGCTCCTATAATTCACCCCTCCACTTT. Translation gives CASESSYNSPLHF.

This chain connects TRBV21-1 to TRBJ1-4. TRBV21-1 is a documented pseudogene. This CDR3 region has 16 residues. The CDR3 protein is CASSKAEASGDEKLFF. The CDR3 DNA is TGTGCCAGCAGCAAAGCTGAAGCCTCCGGGGATGAAAAACTGTTTTTT.

The chain links TRBV7-2 to TRBJ2-7; 14 bases agree with TRBD2. V trimming: 4 bases; J trimming: 5 bases; junction bases outside the gene matches: 7. Germline V gene data show CDR1 as SGHTA and CDR2 as FQGNSA. This CDR3 has 16 residues. The CDR3 nucleotides read TGTGCCAGCAGCTCAAGGGGGACTAGCGGGAGCCACGAGCAGTACTTC. Translation: CASSSRGTSGSHEQYF.

The DNA for the CDR3 is TGCGCCAGCAGCTTGAGTGGTCGGGGGGAAGCAGATACGCAGTATTTT. Amino acids: CASSLSGRGEADTQYF. The chain carries TRBV5-1 and TRBJ2-3; 7 bases fit TRBD2. The CDR3 sequence is 16 residues long. In germline, CDR1 is SGHRS, CDR2 YFSETQ. J lost 4 bases, V lost 1 base, and 9 bases had no gene match.

The chain combines TRBV7-9 with TRBJ2-5, with TRBD2 matching 8 bases. Germline V lookup: CDR1 SEHNR, CDR2 FQNEAQ (reference sequence). The CDR3 spans 16 residues. V gave up 5 bases and J gave up 0 bases; unmatched junction bases: 8. CDR3 residues: CASSPRGSGNQETQYF. In DNA, the CDR3 is TGTGCCAGCAGCCCCCGGGGTAGCGGGAACCAAGAGACCCAGTACTTC.

The chain combines TRBV5-1 with TRBJ2-5; D ambiguous. Germline V gene lookup returns CDR1 SGHRS and CDR2 YFSETQ. Trimming took off 0 bases at V and 3 bases at J, with 15 bases between the two ends. The length of the CDR3 is 16 residues. The CDR3 spells CASSLDTVGRKETQYF. In nucleotides, the CDR3 is TGCGCCAGCAGCTTGGATACGGTGGGTCGGAAAGAGACCCAGTACTTC.

This clone occurred a few times. This sequence joins TRBV4-3 and TRBJ2-3, with D perhaps matching TRBD2 (6 bases). The CDR3 runs 19 residues. Trimming took off 3 bases at V and 4 bases at J, with 26 bases between the two ends. CDR1 is LGHNA, CDR2 YSLEER, per germline. Here the CDR3 reads CASSHSASSPGLPSDTQYF. The CDR3 DNA is TGCGCCAGCAGCCATTCCGCAAGCTCCCCGGGACTTCCCTCAGATACGCAGTATTTT.